These 5 T cell receptor beta chains were all obtained from the same sample, sequenced in a study of cytotoxic CD8 clonotypes in ibrutinib-treated CLL. TCRdb's table, derived via immunoSEQ multiplex PCR, lists solely in-frame clones and lacks some. The sample has approximately 280,000 clones; 60% to 80% are singletons. Sequencing used PBMCs, obtained at disease progression, from a patient treated with ibrutinib. The receptor set was obtained from a human donor with chronic lymphocytic leukemia.

The chain recombines TRBV18 with TRBJ2-2; D may be TRBD2 (6 bases). The CDR3 is made up of 16 amino acids. CDR1 and CDR2 (germline): KGHSH, LQKENI. Trimming removed 1 base from V and 4 bases from J, with 13 bases in between. CDR3 DNA sequence: TGTGCCAGCTCACCACAGGCAGCGGAGGGCACCGGGGAGCTGTTTTTT. As protein: CASSPQAAEGTGELFF.

The rearrangement links TRBV15 to TRBJ2-1; 7 nucleotides align to TRBD1. CDR1 is LNHNV, CDR2 YYDKDF, per germline (reference sequence). After removal of 3 bases from V and 6 bases from J, the junction contained 8 bases not matched to a gene. The CDR3 is made up of 15 amino acids. The DNA for the CDR3 is TGTGCCACCAGCAGTCCCTCCAGGGGGAGCAATGAGCAGTTCTTC. Its protein product is CATSSPSRGSNEQFF.

The chain is built from TRBV6-1 and TRBJ2-3; weak D call: TRBD1 (6 bases). Germline loops: CDR1 MNHNS, CDR2 SASEGT. Trimming stripped 7 bases from V and 2 bases from J, with 10 bases between. This CDR3 region has 13 residues. The CDR3 nucleotides read TGTGCCAGCAAGACAGGACCCACAGATACGCAGTATTTT. It is translated as CASKTGPTDTQYF.

V and J are TRBV27 and TRBJ2-7, with 9 bases lining up with TRBD2. V trimming: 5 bases; J trimming: 3 bases; junction bases outside the gene matches: 11. Looked up from germline, CDR1 is MNHEY and CDR2 is SMNVEV (reference sequence). This CDR3 is built from 16 residues. The CDR3 region is CASSVLASGAIYEQYF. The CDR3 bases are TGTGCCAGCAGTGTCCTGGCTAGCGGGGCTATCTACGAGCAGTACTTC.

The chain carries TRBV5-6 and TRBJ2-2; D gene unclear. Trimming shortened V by 1 base and J by 1 base, and 5 bases separated the two germline ends. The V gene's germline CDR1 is SGHDT and CDR2 YYEEEE. CDR3 size: 14 residues. In nucleotides, the CDR3 is TGTGCCAGCAGCTTGCCGGAGAACACCGGGGAGCTGTTTTTT. As protein: CASSLPENTGELFF.